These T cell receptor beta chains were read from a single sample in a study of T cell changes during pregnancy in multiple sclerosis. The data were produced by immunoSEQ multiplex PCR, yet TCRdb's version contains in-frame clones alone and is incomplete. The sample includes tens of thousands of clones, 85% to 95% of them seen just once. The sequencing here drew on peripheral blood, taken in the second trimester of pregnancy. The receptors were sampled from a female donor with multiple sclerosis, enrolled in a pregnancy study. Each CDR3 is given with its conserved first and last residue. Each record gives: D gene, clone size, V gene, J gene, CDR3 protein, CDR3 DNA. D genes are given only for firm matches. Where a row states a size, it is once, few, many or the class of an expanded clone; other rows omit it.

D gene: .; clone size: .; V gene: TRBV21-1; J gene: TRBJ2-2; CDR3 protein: CASSNRLDREDTGELFF; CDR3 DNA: TGTGCCAGCAGCAATCGTCTGGACAGGGAAGACACCGGGGAGCTGTTTTTT
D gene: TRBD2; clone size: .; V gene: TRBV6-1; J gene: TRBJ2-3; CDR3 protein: CASSELAGGADTQYF; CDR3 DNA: TGTGCCAGCAGTGAACTAGCGGGAGGTGCAGATACGCAGTATTTT
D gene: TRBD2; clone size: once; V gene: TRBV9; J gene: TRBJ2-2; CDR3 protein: CASSVGTSGANTGELFF; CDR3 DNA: TGTGCCAGCAGCGTCGGGACTAGCGGGGCGAACACCGGGGAGCTGTTTTTT
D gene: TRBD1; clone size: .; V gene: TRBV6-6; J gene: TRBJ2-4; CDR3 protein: CASSRTGSKNIQYF; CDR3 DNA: TGTGCCAGCAGCAGGACAGGGTCCAAAAACATTCAGTACTTC
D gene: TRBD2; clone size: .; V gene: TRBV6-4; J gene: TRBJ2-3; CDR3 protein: CASSDSTSGPDTQYF; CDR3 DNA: TGTGCCAGCAGTGACTCGACTAGCGGGCCAGATACGCAGTATTTT
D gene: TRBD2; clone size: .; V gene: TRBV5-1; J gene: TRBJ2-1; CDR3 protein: CASSAGRTSGNDNEQFF; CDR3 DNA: TGCGCCAGCAGCGCGGGACGGACTAGCGGGAACGACAATGAGCAGTTCTTC
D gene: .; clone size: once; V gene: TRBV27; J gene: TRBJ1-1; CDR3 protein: CASSFNQDLNTEAFF; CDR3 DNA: TGTGCCAGCAGTTTCAATCAGGATCTGAACACTGAAGCTTTCTTT
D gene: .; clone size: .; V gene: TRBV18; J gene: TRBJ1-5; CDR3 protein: CASSPPGVGQPQHF; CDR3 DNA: TGTGCCAGCTCACCTCCGGGAGTGGGCCAGCCCCAGCATTTT
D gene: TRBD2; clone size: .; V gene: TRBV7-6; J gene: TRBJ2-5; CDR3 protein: CASSPTSGQETQYF; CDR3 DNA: TGTGCCAGCAGCCCTACTAGCGGCCAAGAGACCCAGTACTTC
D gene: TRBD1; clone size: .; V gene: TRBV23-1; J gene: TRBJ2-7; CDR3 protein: CASSQSRDRAADEQYF; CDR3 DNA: TGCGCCAGCAGTCAAAGCCGGGACAGGGCCGCTGACGAGCAGTACTTC
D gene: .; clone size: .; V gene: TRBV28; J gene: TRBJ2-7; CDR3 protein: CASSFVRVTEQYF; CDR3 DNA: TGTGCCAGCAGTTTCGTCAGGGTGACCGAGCAGTACTTC
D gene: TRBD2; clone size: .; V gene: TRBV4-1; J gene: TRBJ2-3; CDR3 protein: CASSPEGLAGGLDTQYF; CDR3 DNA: TGCGCCAGCAGCCCAGAGGGACTAGCGGGAGGGCTAGATACGCAGTATTTT
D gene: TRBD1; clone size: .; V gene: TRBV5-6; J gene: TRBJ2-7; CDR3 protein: CASSLYRDRGSYEQYF; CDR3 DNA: TGTGCCAGCAGCTTGTACCGGGACAGGGGATCCTACGAGCAGTACTTC
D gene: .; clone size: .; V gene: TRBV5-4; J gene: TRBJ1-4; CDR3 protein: CASSLEGRREKLFF; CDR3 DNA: TGTGCCAGCAGCTTGGAGGGGAGGAGGGAAAAACTGTTTTTT
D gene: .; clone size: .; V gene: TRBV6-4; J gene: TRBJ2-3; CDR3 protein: CASSDSAGPGTDTQYF; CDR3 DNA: TGTGCCAGCAGTGACTCAGCAGGGCCCGGCACAGATACGCAGTATTTT
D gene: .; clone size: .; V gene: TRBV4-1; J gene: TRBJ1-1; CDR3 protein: CASSPGSEAFF; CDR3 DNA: TGCGCCAGCAGTCCGGGGTCTGAAGCTTTCTTT
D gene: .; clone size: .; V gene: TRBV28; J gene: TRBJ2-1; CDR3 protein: CASRTLLGAQFF; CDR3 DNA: TGTGCCAGCAGAACACTTCTGGGGGCCCAGTTCTTC
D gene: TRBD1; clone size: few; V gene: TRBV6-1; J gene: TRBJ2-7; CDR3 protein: CASSETGGSSYEQYF; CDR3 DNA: TGTGCCAGCAGTGAAACAGGGGGGTCTTCCTACGAGCAGTACTTC
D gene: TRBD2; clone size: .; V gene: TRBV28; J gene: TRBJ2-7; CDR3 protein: CASSLNGGSSYEQYF; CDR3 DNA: TGTGCCAGCAGTTTAAACGGGGGGTCTTCCTACGAGCAGTACTTC
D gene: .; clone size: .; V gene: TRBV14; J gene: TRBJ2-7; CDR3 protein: CASSPNFPYEQYF; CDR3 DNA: TGTGCCAGCAGCCCCAACTTCCCCTACGAGCAGTACTTC
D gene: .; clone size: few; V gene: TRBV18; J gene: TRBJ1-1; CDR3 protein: CASSPPGGAEAFF; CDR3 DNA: TGTGCCAGCTCACCACCGGGAGGGGCTGAAGCTTTCTTT
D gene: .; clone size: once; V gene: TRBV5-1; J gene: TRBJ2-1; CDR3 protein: CASSPLDNEQFF; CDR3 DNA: TGCGCCAGCAGCCCCCTAGACAATGAGCAGTTCTTC
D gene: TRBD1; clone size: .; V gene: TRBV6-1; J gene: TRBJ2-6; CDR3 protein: CASSEVGTGLSGANVLTF; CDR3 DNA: TGTGCCAGCAGTGAAGTTGGGACAGGCCTCTCTGGGGCCAACGTCCTGACTTTC
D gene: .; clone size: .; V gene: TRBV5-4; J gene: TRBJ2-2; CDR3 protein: CASSLEVSLAVTGELFF; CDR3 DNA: TGTGCCAGCAGCTTGGAGGTTTCGCTAGCTGTCACCGGGGAGCTGTTTTTT
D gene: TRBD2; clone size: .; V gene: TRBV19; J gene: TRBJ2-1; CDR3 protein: CASSIGAGGYNEQFF; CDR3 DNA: TGTGCCAGTAGTATAGGAGCGGGAGGCTACAATGAGCAGTTCTTC
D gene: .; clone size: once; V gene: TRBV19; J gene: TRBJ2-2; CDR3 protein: CASSMPPGHANTGELFF; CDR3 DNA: TGTGCCAGTAGTATGCCCCCCGGTCACGCGAACACCGGGGAGCTGTTTTTT
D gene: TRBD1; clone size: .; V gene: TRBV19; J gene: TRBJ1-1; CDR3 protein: CARGQGPEEAFF; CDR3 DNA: TGTGCCAGGGGACAGGGACCAGAAGAAGCTTTCTTT
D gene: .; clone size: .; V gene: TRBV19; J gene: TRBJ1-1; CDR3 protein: CASSFQAMNTEAFF; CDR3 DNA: TGTGCCAGTAGTTTCCAGGCTATGAACACTGAAGCTTTCTTT
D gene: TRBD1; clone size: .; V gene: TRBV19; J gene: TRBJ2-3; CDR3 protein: CASSIDRDEAQYF; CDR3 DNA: TGTGCCAGTAGTATCGACAGGGATGAGGCGCAGTATTTT
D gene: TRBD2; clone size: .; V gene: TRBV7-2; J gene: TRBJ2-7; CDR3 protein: CASSLYSGDTYEQYF; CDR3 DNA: TGTGCCAGCAGCCTATATAGCGGGGACACCTACGAGCAGTACTTC
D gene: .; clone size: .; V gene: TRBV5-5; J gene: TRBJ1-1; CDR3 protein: CASSSRTGITEAFF; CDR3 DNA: TGTGCCAGCAGCTCGCGAACAGGGATTACTGAAGCTTTCTTT
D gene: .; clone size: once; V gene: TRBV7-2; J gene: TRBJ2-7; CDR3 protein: CASSGLGGSYEQYF; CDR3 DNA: TGTGCCAGCAGCGGGTTAGGGGGTTCCTACGAGCAGTACTTC
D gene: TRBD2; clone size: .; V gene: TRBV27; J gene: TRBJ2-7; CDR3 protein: CASSFTAGGYEQYF; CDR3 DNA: TGTGCCAGCAGTTTTACGGCGGGGGGGTACGAGCAGTACTTC
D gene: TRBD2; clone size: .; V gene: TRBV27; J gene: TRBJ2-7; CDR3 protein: CASTSSGYEQYF; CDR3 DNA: TGTGCCAGCACTTCTAGCGGCTACGAGCAGTACTTC
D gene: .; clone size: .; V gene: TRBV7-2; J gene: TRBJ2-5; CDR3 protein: CASSHGSLRETQYF; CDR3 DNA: TGTGCCAGCAGCCACGGGTCGCTCAGAGAGACCCAGTACTTC
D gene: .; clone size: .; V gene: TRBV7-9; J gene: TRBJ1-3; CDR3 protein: CASSIDRSGNTIYF; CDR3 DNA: TGTGCCAGCAGCATTGACAGGAGTGGAAACACCATATATTTT
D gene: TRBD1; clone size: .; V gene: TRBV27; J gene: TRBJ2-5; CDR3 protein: CASSLAGTGSQETQYF; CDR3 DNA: TGTGCCAGCAGTTTAGCCGGGACAGGGAGTCAAGAGACCCAGTACTTC
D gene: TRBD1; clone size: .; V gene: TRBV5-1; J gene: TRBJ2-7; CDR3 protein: CASSRDSYEQYF; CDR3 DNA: TGCGCCAGCAGCCGGGACAGCTACGAGCAGTACTTC
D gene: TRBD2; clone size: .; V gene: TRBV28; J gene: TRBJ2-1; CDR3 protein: CASSPRGLREGPNEQFF; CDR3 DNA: TGTGCCAGCAGCCCCCGGGGTTTGCGGGAGGGCCCCAATGAGCAGTTCTTC
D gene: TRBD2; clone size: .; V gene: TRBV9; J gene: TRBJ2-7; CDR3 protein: CASSPTASGTVSYEQYF; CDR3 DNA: TGTGCCAGCAGCCCAACGGCTAGCGGGACAGTCTCCTACGAGCAGTACTTC
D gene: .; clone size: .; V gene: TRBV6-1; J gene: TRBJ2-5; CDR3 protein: CASPGQETQYF; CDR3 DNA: TGTGCCAGCCCGGGCCAAGAGACCCAGTACTTC
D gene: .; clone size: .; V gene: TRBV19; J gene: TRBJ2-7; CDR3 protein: CASRGEKYEQYF; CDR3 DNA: TGTGCCAGTAGAGGAGAGAAATACGAGCAGTACTTC
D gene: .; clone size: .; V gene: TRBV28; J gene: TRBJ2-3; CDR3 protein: CASSFGLGRREYKDTQYF; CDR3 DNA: TGTGCCAGCAGTTTCGGGTTGGGGAGAAGGGAATATAAAGATACGCAGTATTTT
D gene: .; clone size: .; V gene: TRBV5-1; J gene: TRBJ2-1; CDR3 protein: CASSFASSYNEQFF; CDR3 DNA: TGCGCCAGCAGCTTCGCTAGTTCCTACAATGAGCAGTTCTTC
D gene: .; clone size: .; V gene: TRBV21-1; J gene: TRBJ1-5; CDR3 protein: CASTDREIVNQPQHF; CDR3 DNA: TGTGCCAGCACTGACAGGGAAATAGTGAATCAGCCCCAGCATTTT
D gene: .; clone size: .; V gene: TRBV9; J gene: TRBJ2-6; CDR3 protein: CASSVVGGSAGANVLTF; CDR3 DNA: TGTGCCAGCAGCGTAGTCGGGGGAAGTGCTGGGGCCAACGTCCTGACTTTC
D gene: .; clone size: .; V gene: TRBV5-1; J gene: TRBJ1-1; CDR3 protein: CASSLEGGTEAFF; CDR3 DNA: TGCGCCAGCAGCTTGGAAGGGGGCACTGAAGCTTTCTTT
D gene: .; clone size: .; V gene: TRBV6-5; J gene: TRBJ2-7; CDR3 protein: CASSYTGHSYEQYF; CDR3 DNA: TGTGCCAGCAGTTACACGGGACACTCCTACGAGCAGTACTTC
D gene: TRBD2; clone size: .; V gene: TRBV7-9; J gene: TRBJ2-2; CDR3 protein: CASSLVGRATGELFF; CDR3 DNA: TGTGCCAGCAGCTTAGTCGGGAGGGCCACCGGGGAGCTGTTTTTT
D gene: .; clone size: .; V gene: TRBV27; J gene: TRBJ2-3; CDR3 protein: CASLKGGGRISTDTQYF; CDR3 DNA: TGTGCCAGCCTCAAAGGGGGGGGACGGATTTCCACAGATACGCAGTATTTT
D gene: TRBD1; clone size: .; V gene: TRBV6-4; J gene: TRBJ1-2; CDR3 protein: CASSQQGFNGYTF; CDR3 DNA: TGTGCCAGCAGTCAACAGGGGTTTAATGGCTACACCTTC
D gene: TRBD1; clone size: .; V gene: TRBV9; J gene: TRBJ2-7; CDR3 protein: CASTPDLGQGSPYEQYF; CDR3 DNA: TGTGCCAGCACCCCCGACCTAGGACAGGGGTCCCCCTACGAGCAGTACTTC
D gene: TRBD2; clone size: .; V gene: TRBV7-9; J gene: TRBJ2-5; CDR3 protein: CASIQTSGSRETQYF; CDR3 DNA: TGTGCCAGCATCCAGACTAGCGGGAGCCGAGAGACCCAGTACTTC
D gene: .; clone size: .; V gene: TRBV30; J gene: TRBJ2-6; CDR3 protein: CAWRPQGWSYSGANVLTF; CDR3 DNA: TGTGCCTGGAGACCCCAGGGTTGGTCCTACTCTGGGGCCAACGTCCTGACTTTC
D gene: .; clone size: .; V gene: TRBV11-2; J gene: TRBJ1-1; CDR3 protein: CASSLAAGFGAFF; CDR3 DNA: TGTGCCAGCAGCTTAGCGGCAGGCTTTGGAGCTTTCTTT
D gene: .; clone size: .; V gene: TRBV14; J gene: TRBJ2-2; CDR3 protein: CASSQDQYAGDTGELFF; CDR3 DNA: TGTGCCAGCAGCCAAGATCAGTACGCAGGGGATACCGGGGAGCTGTTTTTT
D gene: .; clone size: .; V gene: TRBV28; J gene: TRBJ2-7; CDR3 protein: CASSEQGVGVDEQYF; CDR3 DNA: TGTGCCAGCAGTGAACAGGGTGTAGGAGTCGACGAGCAGTACTTC
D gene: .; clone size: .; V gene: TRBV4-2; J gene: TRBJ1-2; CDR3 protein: CASSQDSATNGYTF; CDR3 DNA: TGTGCCAGCAGCCAAGATTCTGCGACAAACGGCTACACCTTC
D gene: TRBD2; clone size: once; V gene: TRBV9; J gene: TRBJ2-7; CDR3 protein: CASSVEGGRTNEQYF; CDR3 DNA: TGTGCCAGCAGCGTAGAAGGCGGGAGGACCAACGAGCAGTACTTC